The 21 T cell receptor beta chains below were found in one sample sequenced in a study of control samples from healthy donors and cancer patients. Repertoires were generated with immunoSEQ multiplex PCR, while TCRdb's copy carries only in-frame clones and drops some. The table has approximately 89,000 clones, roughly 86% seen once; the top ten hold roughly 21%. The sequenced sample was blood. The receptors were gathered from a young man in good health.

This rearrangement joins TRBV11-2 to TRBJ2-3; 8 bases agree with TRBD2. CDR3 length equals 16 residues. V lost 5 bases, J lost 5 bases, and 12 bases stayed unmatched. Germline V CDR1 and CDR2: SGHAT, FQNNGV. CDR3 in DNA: TGTGCCAGCAGCCAGGAAAAGATCGGGGGGGGAGATACGCAGTATTTT. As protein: CASSQEKIGGGDTQYF.

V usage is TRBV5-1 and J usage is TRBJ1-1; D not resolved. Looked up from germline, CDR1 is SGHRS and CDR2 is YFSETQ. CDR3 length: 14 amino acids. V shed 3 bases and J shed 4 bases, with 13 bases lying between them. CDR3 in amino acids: CASSSDGSITEAFF. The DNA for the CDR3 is TGCGCCAGCAGCTCGGACGGGTCGATCACTGAAGCTTTCTTT.

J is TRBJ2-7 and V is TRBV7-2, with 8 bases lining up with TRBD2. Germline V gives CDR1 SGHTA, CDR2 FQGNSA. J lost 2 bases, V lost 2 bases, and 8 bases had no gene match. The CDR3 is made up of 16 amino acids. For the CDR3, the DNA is TGTGCCAGCAGCTTATCGGGCGGGGGGCCCGCCTACGAGCAGTACGTC. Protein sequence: CASSLSGGGPAYEQYV.

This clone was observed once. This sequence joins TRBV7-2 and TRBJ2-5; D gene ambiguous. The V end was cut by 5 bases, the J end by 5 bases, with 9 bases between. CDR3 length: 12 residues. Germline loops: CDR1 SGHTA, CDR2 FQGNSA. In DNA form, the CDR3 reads TGTGCCAGCAGCCGGTCTAGGGAGACCCAGTACTTC. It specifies CASSRSRETQYF.

The CDR3 sequence: CASSFATNEKLFF. CDR3 nucleotide sequence: TGTGCCAGCAGCTTTGCAACTAATGAAAAACTGTTTTTT. The chain combines TRBV7-9 with TRBJ1-4; no firm D call. Germline V gene data show CDR1 as SEHNR and CDR2 as FQNEAQ (reference sequence). The V and J ends lost 3 bases and 0 bases respectively, with 2 bases between them. The length of the CDR3 is 13 residues.

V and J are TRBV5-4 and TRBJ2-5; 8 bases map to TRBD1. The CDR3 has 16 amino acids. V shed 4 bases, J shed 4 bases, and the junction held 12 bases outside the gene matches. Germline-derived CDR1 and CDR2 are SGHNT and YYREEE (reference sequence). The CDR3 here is CASSRRTGPRGETQYF. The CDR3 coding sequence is TGTGCCAGCAGCCGGCGGACAGGGCCAAGGGGAGAGACCCAGTACTTC.

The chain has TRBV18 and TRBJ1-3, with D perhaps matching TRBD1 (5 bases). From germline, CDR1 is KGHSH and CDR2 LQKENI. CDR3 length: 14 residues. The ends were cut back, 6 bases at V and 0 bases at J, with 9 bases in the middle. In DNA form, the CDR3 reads TGTGCCAGCTCTCGGGACTTCTCTGGAAACACCATATATTTT. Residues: CASSRDFSGNTIYF.

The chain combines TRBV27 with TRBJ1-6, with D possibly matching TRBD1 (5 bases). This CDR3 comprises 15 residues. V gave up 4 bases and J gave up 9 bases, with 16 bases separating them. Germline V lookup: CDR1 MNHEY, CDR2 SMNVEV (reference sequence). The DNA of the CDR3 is TGTGCCAGCAGTTACCAAGGGGCCAGGAGTTCACCCCTCCACTTT. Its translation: CASSYQGARSSPLHF.

CDR3 loop: CASRAGAAYQETQYF. As DNA, the CDR3 is TGTGCCAGCAGAGCTGGGGCAGCGTACCAAGAGACCCAGTACTTC. This chain connects TRBV6-5 to TRBJ2-5, with a possible D match to TRBD1 (5 bases). The CDR3 totals 15 residues. Trimming took 6 bases from V and 0 from J, leaving 14 bases between them. CDR1 is MNHEY, CDR2 SVGAGI, per germline.

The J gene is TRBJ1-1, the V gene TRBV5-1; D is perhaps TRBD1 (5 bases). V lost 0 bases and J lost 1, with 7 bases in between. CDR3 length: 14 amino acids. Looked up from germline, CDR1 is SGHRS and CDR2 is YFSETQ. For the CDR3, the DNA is TGCGCCAGCAGCTTGGTAGGACAGAACACTGAAGCTTTCTTT. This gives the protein CASSLVGQNTEAFF.

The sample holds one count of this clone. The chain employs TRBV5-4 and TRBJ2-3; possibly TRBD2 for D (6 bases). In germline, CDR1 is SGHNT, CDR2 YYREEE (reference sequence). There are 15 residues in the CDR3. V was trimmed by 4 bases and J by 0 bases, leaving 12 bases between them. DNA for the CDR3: TGTGCCAGCAGCCTTCATGCGGGGAGCACAGATACGCAGTATTTT. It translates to CASSLHAGSTDTQYF.

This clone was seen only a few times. This CDR3 reads CASSPGQGGANYGYTF. In DNA form, the CDR3 reads TGTGCCAGCAGTCCCGGACAGGGGGGAGCTAACTATGGCTACACCTTC. The chain employs TRBV27 and TRBJ1-2; 10 bases match TRBD1. V was pared by 5 bases and J by 0 bases, with 6 bases of the junction left unmatched. The CDR3 is made up of 16 amino acids. Germline V gene sequence: CDR1 MNHEY, CDR2 SMNVEV (reference sequence).

CDR3 amino acids: CATSTGSPNYGYTF. The CDR3 nucleotides read TGTGCCACCAGCACAGGGTCTCCTAACTATGGCTACACCTTC. J is TRBJ1-2 and V is TRBV24-1, with TRBD1 as a possible D gene (6 bases). Trimming left V 7 bases short and J 0 bases short, with 11 bases between. The CDR3 spans 14 residues. The germline CDR1 and CDR2 sequences are KGHDR and SFDVKD.

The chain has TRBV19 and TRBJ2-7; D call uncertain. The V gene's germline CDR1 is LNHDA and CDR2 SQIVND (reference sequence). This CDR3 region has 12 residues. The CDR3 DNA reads TGTTCAGATAAACGCAGGACCTACGAGCAGTACGTC. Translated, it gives CSDKRRTYEQYV.

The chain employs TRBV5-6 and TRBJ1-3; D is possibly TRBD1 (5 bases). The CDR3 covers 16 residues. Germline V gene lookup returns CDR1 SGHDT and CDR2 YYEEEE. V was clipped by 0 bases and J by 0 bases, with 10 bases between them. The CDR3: CASSLEGPSSGNTIYF. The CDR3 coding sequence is TGTGCCAGCAGCTTGGAGGGACCGAGCTCTGGAAACACCATATATTTT.

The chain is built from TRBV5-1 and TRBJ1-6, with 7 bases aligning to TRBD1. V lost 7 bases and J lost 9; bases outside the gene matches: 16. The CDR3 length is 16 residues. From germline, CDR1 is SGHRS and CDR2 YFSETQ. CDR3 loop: CASSVGDRGAGSPLHF. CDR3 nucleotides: TGCGCCAGCTCGGTTGGGGACAGAGGGGCAGGTTCACCCCTCCACTTT.

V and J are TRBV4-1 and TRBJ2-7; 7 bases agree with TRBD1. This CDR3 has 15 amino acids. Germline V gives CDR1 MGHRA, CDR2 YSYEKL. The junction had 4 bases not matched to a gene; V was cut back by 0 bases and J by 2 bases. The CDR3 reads CASSQDRTGAYEQYV. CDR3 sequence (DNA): TGCGCCAGCAGCCAAGATAGAACAGGGGCCTACGAGCAGTACGTC.

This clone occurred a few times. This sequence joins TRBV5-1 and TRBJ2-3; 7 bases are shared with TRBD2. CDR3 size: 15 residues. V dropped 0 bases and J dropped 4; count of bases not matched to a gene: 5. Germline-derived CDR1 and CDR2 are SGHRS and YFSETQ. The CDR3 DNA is TGCGCCAGCAGCTTGGCCGTGAGCGGGGCAGATACGCAGTATTTT. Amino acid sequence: CASSLAVSGADTQYF.

The CDR3, as DNA: TGCGCCAGCAGCTCCAATCCGGCAGCCCCGGATACGCAGTATTTT. Its protein is CASSSNPAAPDTQYF. This chain uses TRBV5-1 with TRBJ2-3; the D is unclear. This CDR3 has 15 amino acids. The germline V gene encodes CDR1 SGHRS and CDR2 YFSETQ. V shed 3 bases and J shed 6 bases, with 17 bases lying between them.

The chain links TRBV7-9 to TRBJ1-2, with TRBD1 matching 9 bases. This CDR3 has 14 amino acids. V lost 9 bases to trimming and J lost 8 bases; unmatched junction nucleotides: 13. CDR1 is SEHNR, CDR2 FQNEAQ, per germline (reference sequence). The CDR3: CASIPMDRGDGYTF. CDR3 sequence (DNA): TGTGCCAGTATCCCAATGGACAGGGGTGACGGCTACACCTTC.

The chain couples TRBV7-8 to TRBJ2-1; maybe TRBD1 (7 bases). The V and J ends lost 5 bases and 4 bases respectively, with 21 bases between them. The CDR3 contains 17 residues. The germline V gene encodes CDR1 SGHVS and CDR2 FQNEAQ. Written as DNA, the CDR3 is TGTGCCAGCAGCCAACTTGTGGGGCAGGGGGGATACAATGAGCAGTTCTTC. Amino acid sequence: CASSQLVGQGGYNEQFF.